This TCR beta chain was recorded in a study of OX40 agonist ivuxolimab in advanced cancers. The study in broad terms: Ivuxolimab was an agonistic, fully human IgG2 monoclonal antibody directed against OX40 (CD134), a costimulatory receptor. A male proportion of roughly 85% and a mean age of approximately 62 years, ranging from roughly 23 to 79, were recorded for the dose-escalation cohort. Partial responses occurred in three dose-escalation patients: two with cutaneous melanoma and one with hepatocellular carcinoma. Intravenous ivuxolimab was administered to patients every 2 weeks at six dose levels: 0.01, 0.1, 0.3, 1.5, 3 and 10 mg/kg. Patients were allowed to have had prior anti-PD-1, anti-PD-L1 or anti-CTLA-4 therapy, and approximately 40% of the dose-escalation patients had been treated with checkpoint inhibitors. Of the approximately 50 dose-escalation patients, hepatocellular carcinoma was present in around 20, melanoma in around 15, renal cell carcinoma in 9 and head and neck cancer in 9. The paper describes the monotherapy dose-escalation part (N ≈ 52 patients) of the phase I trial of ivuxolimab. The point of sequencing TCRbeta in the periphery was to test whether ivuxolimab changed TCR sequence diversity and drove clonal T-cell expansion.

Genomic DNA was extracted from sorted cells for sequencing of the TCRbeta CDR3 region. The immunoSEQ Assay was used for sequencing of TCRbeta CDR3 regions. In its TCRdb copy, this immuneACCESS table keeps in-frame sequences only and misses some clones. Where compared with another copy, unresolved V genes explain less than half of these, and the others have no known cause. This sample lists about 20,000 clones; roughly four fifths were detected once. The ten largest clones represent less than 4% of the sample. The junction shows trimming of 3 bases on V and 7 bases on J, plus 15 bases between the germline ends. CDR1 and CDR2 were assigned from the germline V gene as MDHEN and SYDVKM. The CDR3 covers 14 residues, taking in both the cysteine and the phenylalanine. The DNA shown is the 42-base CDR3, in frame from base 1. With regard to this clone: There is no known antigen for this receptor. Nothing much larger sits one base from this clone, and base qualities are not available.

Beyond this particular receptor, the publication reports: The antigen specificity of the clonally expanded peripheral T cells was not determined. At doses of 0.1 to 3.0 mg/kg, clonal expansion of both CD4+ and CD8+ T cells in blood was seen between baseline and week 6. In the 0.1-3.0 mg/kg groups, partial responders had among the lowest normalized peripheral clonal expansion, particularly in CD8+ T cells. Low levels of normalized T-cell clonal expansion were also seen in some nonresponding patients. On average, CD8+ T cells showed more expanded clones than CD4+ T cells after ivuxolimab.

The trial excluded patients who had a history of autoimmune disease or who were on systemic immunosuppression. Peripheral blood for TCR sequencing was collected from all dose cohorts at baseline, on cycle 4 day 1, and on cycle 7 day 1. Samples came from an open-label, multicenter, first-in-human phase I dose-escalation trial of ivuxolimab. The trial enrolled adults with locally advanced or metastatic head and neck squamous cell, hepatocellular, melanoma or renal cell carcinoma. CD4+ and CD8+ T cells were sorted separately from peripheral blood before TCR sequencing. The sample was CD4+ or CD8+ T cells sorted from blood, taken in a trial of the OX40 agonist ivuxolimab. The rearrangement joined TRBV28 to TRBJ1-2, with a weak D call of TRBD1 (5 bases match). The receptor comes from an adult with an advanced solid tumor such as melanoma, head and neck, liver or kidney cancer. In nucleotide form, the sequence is TGTGCCAGCAGTTTGACAGCCCTAAGAGGTGGCTACACCTTC. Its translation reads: CASSLTALRGGYTF.